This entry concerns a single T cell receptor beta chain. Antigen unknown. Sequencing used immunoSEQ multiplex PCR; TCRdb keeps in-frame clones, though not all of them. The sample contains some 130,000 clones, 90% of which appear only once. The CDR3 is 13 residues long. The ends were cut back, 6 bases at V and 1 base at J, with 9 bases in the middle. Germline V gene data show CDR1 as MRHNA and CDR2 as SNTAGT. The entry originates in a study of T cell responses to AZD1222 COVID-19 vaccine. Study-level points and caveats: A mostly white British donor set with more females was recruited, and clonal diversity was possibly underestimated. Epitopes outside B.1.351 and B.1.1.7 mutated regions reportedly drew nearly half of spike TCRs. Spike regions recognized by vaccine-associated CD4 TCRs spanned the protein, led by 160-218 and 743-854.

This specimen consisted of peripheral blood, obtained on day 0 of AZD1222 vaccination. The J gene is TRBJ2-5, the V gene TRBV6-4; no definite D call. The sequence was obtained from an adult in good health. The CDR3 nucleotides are TGTGCCAGCAGCTTGGACGGCCAAGAGACCCAGTACTTC. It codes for CASSLDGQETQYF.